This T cell receptor beta chain is from a study of cytomegalovirus exposure and HLA in healthy donors. PCR amplification relied on 60 Vbeta primers (plus 13 Jbeta primers). Sequencing used immunoSEQ multiplex PCR; TCRdb keeps in-frame clones, though not all of them. The sample contains over 150,000 clones, about 77% of which appear only once. On this clone: Its matching antigen is unknown.

Study conclusions and caveats: 164 TCR beta chains were listed as cytomegalovirus-associated.

Germline loops: CDR1 SEHNR, CDR2 FQNEAQ (reference sequence). J gave up 0 bases and V 4 bases, and 9 bases lay outside the gene matches. The length of the CDR3 is 17 residues. Sequenced sample: PBMCs. The J gene is TRBJ1-2, the V gene TRBV7-9; 9 bases map to TRBD1. This TCR came from a man aged 25-45 years in good health and CMV-seropositive. The CDR3 coding sequence is TGTGCCAGCAGCTCCTCCGGGACAGGGATCCCTAACTATGGCTACACCTTC. Translated: CASSSSGTGIPNYGYTF.